The rows below give T cell receptor beta chains drawn from one sample of a study of T cell responses to AZD1222 COVID-19 vaccine. Clones were read by immunoSEQ multiplex PCR, and TCRdb kept only the in-frame ones, dropping some. The sample has some 140,000 clones, approximately 90% seen once. The specimen comprised peripheral blood, sampled on day 0 of AZD1222 vaccination. The origin of the receptors is an adult in good health. CDR3s include the opening cysteine and the closing phenylalanine or tryptophan.

>TRBV28
CASNQGWKAFF
>TRBV21-1
CASSRGTRKGYTF
>TRBV19
CASSIGGDLYEQFF
>TRBV6-5
CASRPGTSGGREQFF
>TRBV14
CASSNGGDGTYEQYF
>TRBV5-1
CASSSVGVSQVEEAFF
>TRBV30
CAWNEGLDTEAFF
>TRBV7-3
CASSLGPPSGRAQETQYF
>TRBV18
CASSRGQGYQPQHF
>TRBV7-9
CASSPKLGHSVYEQYF
>TRBV6-5
CASDSYGYTF
>TRBV9
CASSVEPTNSPLHF
>TRBV7-9
CASSSQLAGVYEQYF
>TRBV3-1/TRBV3-2
CASSHTSPGTGGNSGANVLTF
>TRBV28
CASTGGDYEQYF
>TRBV3-1/TRBV3-2
CASSPSGQGAGEQYF
>TRBV7-2
CASSSKGASPLHF
>TRBV10-3
CAIRPGRDSRTLFF
>TRBV6-5
CASSYRQGNGNQPQHF